This T cell receptor (beta chain) is drawn from a study of blood T cell repertoires in COVID-19. Study-level background: T cells, B-cell-depleted T cells, or PBMCs supplied cDNA or gDNA.

Per the study methods: Reference gene primer amplification yielded estimated nucleated cell counts. Generated by immunoSEQ multiplex PCR, the TCRdb table keeps only in-frame clones and is missing some. The V and J calls and the clone size are those of that table, but D and trimming were determined from the DNA. The top ten hold more than 7.5% of the sample, which has around 180,000 clones, 86% seen once. The V gene lost 2 bases and the J gene lost 8 bases, with 7 bases spanning the gap. Per germline, CDR1 SEHNR and CDR2 FQNEAQ (reference sequence). The CDR3 totals 12 residues. This clone showed up just a few times.

V is TRBV7-9 and J is TRBJ2-1; D might be TRBD2 (5 bases). This TCR was sampled from a woman aged 30 to 39 who had recovered from COVID-19. Sequenced material: PBMCs or T cells enriched from blood (not recorded which). The CDR3 here is CASSLWGDEQFF. As DNA, the CDR3 is TGTGCCAGCAGCTTATGGGGAGATGAGCAGTTCTTC.